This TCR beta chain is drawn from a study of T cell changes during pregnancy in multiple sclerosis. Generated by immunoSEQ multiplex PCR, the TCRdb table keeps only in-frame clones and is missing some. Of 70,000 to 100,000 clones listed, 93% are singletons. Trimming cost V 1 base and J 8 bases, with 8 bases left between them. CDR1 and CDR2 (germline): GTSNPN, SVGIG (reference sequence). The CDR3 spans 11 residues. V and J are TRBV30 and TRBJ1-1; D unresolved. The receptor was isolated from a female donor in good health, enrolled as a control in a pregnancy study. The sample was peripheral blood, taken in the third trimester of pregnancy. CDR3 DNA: TGTGCCTGGAGTGGCGTTTTGGAAGCTTTCTTT. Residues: CAWSGVLEAFF.